Below are 12 T cell receptor beta chains sequenced from a single sample in a study of blood T cells in healthy people across ages. Using a J-beta primer mix together with a sample-barcoded 5' primer, a second PCR was run for about 7 to 12 cycles. From the 5' RACE reads, TCRdb called clonotypes with MiXCR, one entry per CDR3 protein. The sample yields about a million distinct CDR3 sequences, about 51% seen once. The sample consisted of blood. Receptors were obtained from a woman aged 55-70 years in good health.

This clonotype appeared a few times. This rearrangement joins TRBV15 to TRBJ2-7; tentatively, D is TRBD2 (5 bases). From germline, CDR1 is LNHNV and CDR2 YYDKDF (reference sequence). Deletions cut 0 bases from V and 2 bases from J, with 8 bases between. The CDR3 totals 14 residues. CDR3 in amino acids: CATSRDTGTYEQYF. Written as DNA, the CDR3 is TGTGCCACCAGCAGAGATACGGGGACCTACGAGCAGTACTTC.

V is TRBV29-1 and J is TRBJ2-7; D not certain. V lost 6 bases and J 1 base, leaving 19 bases between the germline ends. Germline V gives CDR1 SQVTM, CDR2 ANQGSEA. CDR3 length equals 15 residues. The CDR3 loop reads CSVLVVIEVSYEQYF. The CDR3 coding sequence is TGCAGCGTCTTGGTAGTGATAGAAGTATCCTACGAGCAGTACTTC.

The chain uses TRBV6-6 and TRBJ2-4, with 10 bases identical to TRBD1. The end of the DNA fits TRBJ2-5 better, so the J call may be wrong. Germline CDR1 reads MNHNY; CDR2 reads SVGAGI (reference sequence). CDR3 length equals 15 residues. The CDR3 region is CASSYLGQGSETQYF. The CDR3 nucleotides are TGTGCCAGCAGTTACTTGGGACAGGGGTCCGAGACCCAGTACTTC.

The J gene is TRBJ2-3, the V gene TRBV7-2; 7 bases agree with TRBD1. Germline V gives CDR1 SGHTA, CDR2 FQGNSA. The CDR3 loop spans 14 amino acids. DNA of the CDR3: TGTGCAGGGAAGGCAGGGGGTAACACAGATACGCAGTATTTT. Translating gives CAGKAGGNTDTQYF.

The CDR3 DNA follows: TGCGCCAGCAGCCAAGGTCCGGGTTCGACCTACAATGAGCAGTTCTTC. Amino acids: CASSQGPGSTYNEQFF. V gene TRBV4-1 combines with J gene TRBJ2-1; D is ambiguous. The V end lost 1 base, the J end lost 2 bases, and 12 bases lay between the germline ends. From germline, CDR1 is MGHRA and CDR2 YSYEKL. The CDR3 has 16 residues.

A few counts support this clonotype. J is TRBJ2-1 and V is TRBV6-2 or TRBV6-3; possibly TRBD2 for D (6 bases). The CDR3 totals 20 residues. Germline CDR1 and CDR2: MNHEY and SVGEGT. V shed 1 base and J shed 0 bases, with 22 bases lying between them. The CDR3: CASSYLAGPAFTISYNEQFF. The CDR3 coding sequence is TGTGCCAGCAGTTACTTGGCGGGACCAGCTTTTACAATCTCCTACAATGAGCAGTTCTTC.

This clonotype was counted at least ten times. The V and J genes are TRBV4-3 and TRBJ2-3, with TRBD1 identical over 7 bases. Germline loops: CDR1 LGHNA, CDR2 YSLEER. The CDR3 is 15 residues long. Germline trimming cut 4 bases from V and 2 bases from J; bases unmatched to any gene: 6. This CDR3 is CASSPQGEATDTQYF. The CDR3 bases are TGCGCCAGCAGCCCGCAGGGGGAAGCCACAGATACGCAGTATTTT.

The chain joins TRBV4-2 to TRBJ2-7; a weak D match, TRBD2 (5 bases). CDR1 LGHNA and CDR2 YNFKEQ come from the germline V gene. The CDR3 is made up of 16 amino acids. V was shortened by 0 bases and J by 0 bases, with 12 bases between the two germline ends. The CDR3 spells CASSQDSRTASYEQYF. For the CDR3, the DNA is TGTGCCAGCAGCCAAGATTCCCGGACTGCCTCCTACGAGCAGTACTTC.

The chain has TRBV20-1 and TRBJ2-1, with 10 bases lining up with TRBD2. The V segment lost 3 bases and the J segment 7 bases; nucleotides outside the gene matches: 9. The CDR3 is 15 residues long. Germline CDR1 reads DFQATT; CDR2 reads SNEGSKA (reference sequence). The DNA of the CDR3 is TGCAGTGCTAGTTTACTAGCGGGAATAACGAATGAGCAGTTCTTC. As protein: CSASLLAGITNEQFF.

The gene calls are TRBV20-1 and TRBJ2-7; D is uncertain. Trimming cost V 3 bases and J 3 bases, with 12 bases left between them. CDR1 is DFQATT and CDR2 is SNEGSKA in the germline V gene (reference sequence). This CDR3 comprises 13 residues. The CDR3, as DNA: TGCAGTGCTAGGCATCGGGCTTTCTACGAGCAGTACTTC. This translates into CSARHRAFYEQYF.

This clonotype has more than one count but fewer than ten. The chain carries TRBV5-5 and TRBJ1-6, with D uncertain. Germline V gene sequence: CDR1 SGHKS, CDR2 YYEKEE (reference sequence). This CDR3 spans 17 amino acids. V gave up 3 bases and J gave up 10 bases, with 23 bases separating them. The CDR3 DNA sequence: TGTGCCAGCAGCTATTCCCGGTCCATCACCGGCTGGTCACCCCTCCACTTT. This encodes CASSYSRSITGWSPLHF.

The V call is TRBV10-1, the J call TRBJ2-1; 11 bases align to TRBD2. Germline-derived CDR1 and CDR2 are WNHNN and SYGVQD (reference sequence). V lost 8 bases, J lost 7 bases, and 13 bases stayed unmatched. The CDR3 has 16 amino acids. The CDR3 nucleotides read TGCGCCAGCTCCCCAGGGGGTAGCGGGAGGGGAAATGAGCAGTTCTTC. Amino acid sequence: CASSPGGSGRGNEQFF.